Each of the 8 T cell receptor beta chains below was sequenced from the same sample in a study of blood T cell repertoires in COVID-19. The protocol was immunoSEQ multiplex PCR, while the TCRdb copy is restricted to in-frame clones and leaves out a portion. This sample has 95,000 to 150,000 clones, with roughly 85% found just once. Sequencing was done on a sample of peripheral blood. These receptors originate from a human donor in a cohort sampled during active COVID-19.

The chain recombines TRBV3-1 (or the pseudogene TRBV3-2) with TRBJ1-2; no firm D call. This CDR3 comprises 13 residues. V shed 2 bases and J shed 2 bases, with 6 bases lying between them. Germline lookup yields CDR1 LGHDT and CDR2 YNNKEL (reference sequence). The CDR3: CASSQIQNYGYTF. CDR3 sequence (DNA): TGTGCCAGCAGCCAAATCCAGAACTATGGCTACACCTTC.

V usage is TRBV19 and J usage is TRBJ1-2, with no clear D. V shed 7 bases and J shed 2 bases, with 17 bases lying between them. The CDR3 length is 15 residues. CDR1 and CDR2 from the germline V gene are LNHDA and SQIVND (reference sequence). The CDR3 DNA is TGTGCCAGTACCATACAGACCAACCTCAACTATGGCTACACCTTC. Translating gives CASTIQTNLNYGYTF.

This clone was seen only once. This CDR3 is CASSLGRGSGYEQYF. The DNA of the CDR3 is TGCGCCAGCAGCTTGGGTCGGGGGAGTGGATACGAGCAGTACTTC. This rearrangement joins TRBV5-1 to TRBJ2-7; weak D call: TRBD2 (6 bases). This CDR3 is built from 15 residues. Germline V CDR1 and CDR2: SGHRS, YFSETQ. Between the trimmed V and J ends, which lost 0 bases and 4 bases, there was a span of 14 bases.

This chain uses TRBV28 with TRBJ1-2, with TRBD1 as a possible D gene (6 bases). V was cut by 6 bases and J by 8 bases, with 16 bases left in between. Germline CDR1 and CDR2: MDHEN and SYDVKM. This CDR3 has 13 amino acids. The CDR3 loop is CASRQPTGLGYTF. In DNA, the CDR3 is TGTGCCAGCAGGCAACCCACAGGGCTGGGCTACACCTTC.

The chain couples TRBV27 to TRBJ2-7; 14 bases fit TRBD2. The germline CDR1 and CDR2 sequences are MNHEY and SMNVEV (reference sequence). CDR3 length equals 15 residues. V was clipped by 5 bases and J by 2 bases; unmatched bases: 2. In nucleotides, the CDR3 is TGTGCCAGCAGTAGGACTAGCGGGAGGCCCTACGAGCAGTACTTC. Encoded protein: CASSRTSGRPYEQYF.

CDR3 amino acids: CASSGGLGSGANVLTF. CDR3 bases: TGTGCCAGCAGCGGAGGCCTGGGCTCTGGGGCCAACGTCCTGACTTTC. The chain links TRBV9 to TRBJ2-6; D is unclear. Trimming left V 3 bases short and J 0 bases short, with 10 bases between. Germline assignment: CDR1 SGDLS and CDR2 YYNGEE. This CDR3 has 16 residues.

This CDR3 is CASSQGQGENTF. Written as DNA, the CDR3 is TGTGCCAGCAGCCAAGGACAGGGGGAGAACACCTTC. The chain is built from TRBV5-5 and TRBJ1-2; 10 bases fit TRBD1. The CDR3 spans 12 residues. Germline V gene lookup returns CDR1 SGHKS and CDR2 YYEKEE (reference sequence). The ends lost 4 bases at V and 12 bases at J; junction bases unmatched: 6.

The chain recombines TRBV6-1 with TRBJ1-2; D is ambiguous. The germline V and J ends were trimmed by 1 base and 4 bases, with 10 bases remaining between them. The CDR3 consists of 14 residues. Germline CDR1 is MNHNS and CDR2 is SASEGT. DNA for the CDR3: TGTGCCAGCAGTGAAGTTGGAGGGATCTATGGCTACACCTTC. Its protein product is CASSEVGGIYGYTF.